This TCR beta chain is drawn from a study of T cell responses to AZD1222 COVID-19 vaccine (dated by TCRdb to 2020 to 2023). Study-wide context: Because spike-specific TCR depth and breadth did not differ between the two schedules, AZD1222 recipients who got a second dose at roughly 4 weeks were pooled with those who got a second dose at roughly 12 weeks. TCR sequencing was performed for about 250 trial participants, of whom around 200 were given two doses of AZD1222 and approximately 25 were given two doses of MenACWY control vaccine. Trial participants were enrolled into age subgroups of 18-55, 56-69 and 70-plus years, which contained about 150, 27 and 61 TCR-sequenced participants, respectively. Study-wide conclusions, independent of this receptor: After two AZD1222 doses, spike-specific TCR breadth and depth were significantly higher than at day 0 and than in MenACWY recipients. Most participants were white British and females outnumbered males, and the authors suggested that clonal diversity may have been underestimated. In the small 56-69-year group, the increase in depth fell short of significance, most likely because of low power. No day 14 peak-response samples were available, so repertoires were characterized only after the peak T cell response. Conclusions about previously exposed vaccinees were limited because only six AZD1222 recipients were SARS-CoV-2 seropositive at baseline. The whole spike protein was spanned by vaccine-associated CD4 TCRs, and dominant responses were seen in regions 160-218 and 743-854. Reportedly, close to half of the unique spike-specific TCRs recognized epitopes lying outside the regions that are mutated in the B.1.351 and B.1.1.7 variants.

The CDR3 regions of human TCRbeta chains were subjected to immunosequencing. Per the original workflow: TCRs in the repertoires were compared against a reference library of SARS-CoV-2-specific TCRs that had been generated with the MIRA antigen-specificity platform. Breadth was defined as the fraction of unique TCRs that were SARS-CoV-2-associated, and depth was defined as the fraction of total T cells that were SARS-CoV-2-associated. Using the MIRA data, each spike-specific TCR was assigned both to the spike region to which the TCR was reactive and to a CD4 or CD8 class. Log10-transformed breadth and depth values were compared by one-way ANOVA with Sidak's multiple comparisons tests. TCRdb mirrors the immuneACCESS table, restricted to in-frame sequences. Some clones are absent from its copies; in checked studies, under half trace to an unresolved V gene, and the reason for the others is unknown. V and J calls and clone size come straight from that table; D and trimming were deduced from the DNA. The sample table shows 70,000 to 95,000 clones, and around 82% are seen once. 20% to 25% of the sample is held by the ten biggest clonotypes.

The time point label corresponds to: baseline before first vaccination. The vaccinee samples were drawn from two UK trials, COV001 and COV002, one of which was a single-blind randomized controlled phase 2/3 trial testing AZD1222 (ChAdOx1 nCoV-19) in healthy adults. Trial participant PBMC samples were collected at day 0 and day 28 after the second dose for TCRbeta chain sequencing. CDR1 and CDR2, looked up from the germline V gene, are SNHLY and FYNNEI. Compared with germline, V lacks 8 bases and J lacks 10 bases; bases without a gene match: 8. The CDR3 goes from the cysteine to the phenylalanine over 12 residues. The kept DNA is CDR3 alone, 36 bases in frame from the first base. With regard to this clone: No antigen is known for it. One base away there is no much larger clone; base qualities are not given.

This clonotype was obtained from an adult in good health. Material: peripheral blood, obtained on day 0 of AZD1222 vaccination. This chain is built from TRBV2 and TRBJ2-1; 7 bases in between match TRBD2. Here the CDR3 is given as CASGLDRREQFF. The bases read TGTGCCAGCGGACTAGATCGACGAGAGCAGTTCTTC.